Sequencing of this T cell receptor beta chain was carried out in a study of cytomegalovirus exposure and HLA in healthy donors (dated by TCRdb to 2016 to 2017). Study-level background: An earlier analysis of 550 to 700 of the donors reported more than 250 Gb of sequence data and 100 million to 130 million unique TCR beta sequences from 150 million to 200 million T cells. An early release covering 550 to 700 HLA-typed donors comprised 300 to 350 gigabases of sequencing data and 85 million or so unique TCR sequences. Among the roughly 390 genotyped donors, around 81% belonged to the genetic ancestry cluster associated with self-reported Caucasian donors. The aim of the study was to test whether cataloging public T cell receptors could identify signatures of past pathogen exposure. Using immunosequencing, the study profiled T cell repertoires from fewer than 850 subjects and related those repertoires to cytomegalovirus serostatus. Along with the approximately 700-subject first cohort, a separate validation cohort of 120 different subjects was used. To predict cytomegalovirus infection status, the study combined high-throughput TCR immunosequencing, statistical association of individual TCRs with disease status, and machine learning. In a later analysis, previously published TCR beta repertoires from hundreds of donors were re-analyzed and high-resolution HLA genotyping was added so that TCR occurrence patterns could be studied. Rather than using new phenotypic data, the later analysis identified candidate immune exposures from TCR beta sequences and from how often those sequences occurred across donors. In an earlier analysis of 500 to 650 of the donors, high-throughput TCR beta sequencing was used to judge whether each TCR beta V gene segment behaved as functional or pseudogenic. Donor age, sex, ethnicity and CMV serostatus were compiled alongside the repertoire data. A later genetic analysis used genome-wide SNP genotypes for about 65% of the 666 donors, treating that subset as a discovery cohort. Every discovery cohort repertoire had been produced on one sequencing platform. Both class I and class II loci were covered by HLA typing, at four-digit resolution. The number of typed donors differed by locus: roughly 629-640 for A, B, C, DRB1 and DQB1; 522 for DQA1; approximately 600 for DPA1; and roughly 490 for DPB1. About 5 DR-DQ haplotypes were handled as single units for association and clustering, since linkage in the cohort was strong. Across 398 genotyped donors of the cohort, an average of approximately 240,000 unique TCR beta nucleotide sequences per donor were sequenced, and approximately 19% of those sequences were non-productive. Overall study results and their limits: Presence/absence analyses assumed roughly uniform sequencing depth across donors, an assumption that may not hold. A further reported finding was that TCR beta sequences accurately predicted the HLA-A and HLA-B alleles for most subjects in the first cohort. An earlier analysis of approximately 540 of the donors showed that most TCR beta V segments appeared in productive rearrangements either about 90% or about 30% of the time, which broadly matched IMGT annotations. In a later analysis, HLA-associated TCR beta chains showed more clonal expansion and lower generation probabilities than non-associated chains that were equally common. A cluster of highly shared sequence variants was judged likely to represent a technical artifact of the sequencing pipeline. The classifier was reported to diagnose cytomegalovirus status with high specificity and sensitivity in both the original cohort and the validation cohort. Strong co-occurrence of HLA alleles, especially DR and DQ, made assigning TCR associations to individual alleles difficult. In vitro tests confirmed that three of the cytomegalovirus-associated TCR beta chains recognize cytomegalovirus antigens. A later analysis found that most CMV-associated TCR beta chains appeared HLA-restricted, with HLA associations seemingly driven largely by CMV exposure. Most TCR sequences were observed very rarely across donors, whereas some public TCRs were present in many individuals. In a later analysis, TCR association rates were found to vary across HLA loci, with the most associated TCRs seen for DRB1 alleles and the fewest for HLA-C alleles. Some IMGT-functional V segments, including TRBV6-2 and TRBV6-3, could not be distinguished by the 87-base-pair reads and were therefore excluded. V-gene and J-gene trimming of TCR beta chains was associated with a missense DCLRE1C variant in a later genetic analysis, and the association was replicated in an independent cohort. Correlated functional status among segregating V segments might reflect linkage disequilibrium, but an unknown experimental factor could not be ruled out. Seventeen rarely observed V segments, including chromosome 9 orphons, were excluded from the earlier analysis of approximately 600 of the donors because counts were too low. Immune exposure information for the cohort was limited to CMV serostatus. Because some donors lacked HLA typing at each locus, the association tests relied only on the typed subset. Several of the top co-occurrence clusters appeared to be linked to parvovirus B19, influenza, CMV and Epstein-Barr virus, according to a later analysis. Only TCR beta chains were sequenced in this cohort, and the absence of alpha or paired-chain data limited detectable features. Specific HLA alleles were associated with roughly 17,000 TCR beta sequences at a false discovery rate of 0.05 in a later analysis. The study gave a list of 150 to 200 TCR beta chains associated with cytomegalovirus. The authors suggested that the approach could potentially be extended to other disease states and immunological phenotypes. In a later genetic analysis, fewer N-insertions in productive TCRs were reported among donors in an Asian-associated ancestry cluster than the 666-donor mean.

Ends trimmed: V by 2 bases, J by 7 bases; bases unmatched to a gene: 1. From the cysteine up to the phenylalanine, the CDR3 has a length of 13 residues. The sequence is cut down to CDR3 DNA, 39 bases in frame from base 1. CDR1 LNHDA and CDR2 SQIVND were looked up in the germline V gene (reference sequence). A word on this clone: The clone's antigen remains unknown. The input lacks base qualities; no much larger clone sits a single base away.

In total, about 650 healthy bone marrow donors made up the cohort. At the time of sampling, all cohort members were nominally healthy, though unrecorded immune exposures were likely present. The donor was CMV seropositive and was included in the group of 300 or so seropositive cohort members. A peripheral blood sample was provided by each donor, and peripheral blood mononuclear cells were used for TCR beta sequencing. Genomic DNA was extracted from the blood cell samples with the Qiagen DNeasy Blood Extraction Kit. Libraries were constructed by the immunoSEQ multiplex PCR assay. A mixture of 60 forward primers for TCR Vbeta segments and 13 reverse primers for TCR Jbeta segments was used in the multiplex PCR. The CDR3 region of rearranged TCR beta genes was amplified from genomic DNA by a multiplex PCR assay. Amplified TCR beta libraries were sequenced as 87-base-pair reads on the Illumina HiSeq System. Per the source publication's procedure: In a later analysis, tens of millions of unique TCR beta chains were counted across the approximately 670 repertoires, and roughly 10 million of these chains were shared by at least two donors. Raw reads were error-corrected and collapsed into unique sequences with a nearest-neighbor algorithm that merged closely related sequences to remove PCR and sequencing errors. To assign V, D and J gene segments, CDR3 sequences were aligned to IMGT reference sequences. For a sequence to be retained, a match of at least six nucleotides was required to both a V gene segment and a J gene segment. Rearrangements were called productive when the CDR3 lacked stop codons and stayed in frame with V and J; all others were non-productive. CDR3 was defined according to IMGT convention as the region running from the second conserved V-encoded cysteine to the conserved J-encoded phenylalanine. The earlier analysis of about 530 of the donors excluded any sequence lacking an unambiguous match to a single V gene segment. An earlier analysis of a few hundred of the donors called V segments functional above 56.7% productive rearrangements and segregating when the between-donor standard deviation exceeded 5%. To diagnose cytomegalovirus status from the catalog of TCR beta chain sequences, a statistical classification framework was built. In a later analysis, TCR nucleotide sequences were compared against IMGT/GENE-DB human TR gene sequences so that V and J genes could be assigned. Using the TCRdist pipeline, a later analysis assigned CDR3 sequences along with most-parsimonious VDJ recombination scenarios. In a later analysis, every TCR beta chain was defined by the combination of its CDR3 amino acid sequence and its V-gene family, and reads without a unique V-gene family were dropped. As a way to deal with suspected cross-contamination and a sequencing artifact, a later analysis dropped under 600 nucleotide sequences that were highly shared and had low generation probability. For each public chain, a later analysis derived a clonal expansion index from normalized ranks of inferred template counts within each repertoire. In a later analysis, generation probabilities were computed with a VDJ recombination model fitted to out-of-frame rearrangements, and the resulting probabilities were checked against IGoR. In a later analysis, hypergeometric tests were used to score TCR-TCR, TCR-HLA and TCR-CMV co-occurrence, with a repertoire-size bias correction applied to TCR pairs. A later analysis estimated false discovery rates by permuting HLA or CMV assignments 20 times. In a later analysis, co-occurring TCRs were grouped using DBSCAN, with TCRdist sequence similarity added in when clustering inside HLA-allele-positive subsets. Repertoires with fewer than 30,000 or more than 120,000 public chains, plus five repertoires with anomalous nucleotide sharing, were excluded from co-occurrence clustering. TCRdb stores this immuneACCESS table with in-frame sequences only. Part of the clones is absent; in the studies checked, under half of the shortfall reflects unresolved V genes, and no reason is known for the rest. For V, J and clone size, that table is used; D and trimming come from the DNA. This sample comprises about 180,000 clones, roughly 80% of them detected only once. About 7% of the sample is taken by the ten largest.

Sequenced sample: PBMCs. The chain couples TRBV19 to TRBJ2-1, and 8 junctional nucleotides match TRBD1. This clonotype originated in a man aged 30-40 years in good health and CMV-seropositive. The nucleotide sequence is TGTGCCAGTAGTATAAACAGGGGGAATGAGCAGTTCTTC. This sequence encodes CASSINRGNEQFF.